This TCR beta chain was identified in a study of cytomegalovirus exposure and HLA in healthy donors. The study ran its PCR with 60 Vbeta and 13 Jbeta primers. In the original analysis: An analysis performed later counted roughly 79 million unique TCR beta chains (roughly 11 million of them shared). Measured with immunoSEQ multiplex PCR; TCRdb has only the in-frame clones, and not every one. Clonal size and the V and J genes are those of that table, whereas D and trimming came from the DNA. The table has some 160,000 clones, around four fifths seen once. The V segment lost 1 base and the J segment 7 bases; nucleotides outside the gene matches: 12. Germline loops: CDR1 SGHVS, CDR2 FNYEAQ. The length of the CDR3 is 17 residues. Study-level points and caveats: One variant, a missense change in DCLRE1C, was linked in a later analysis to TCR beta V- and J-gene trimming. A reported reduction in N-insertions relative to the approximately 600-donor mean was seen in an Asian-associated ancestry cluster in a later analysis.

Note on this clone: Its antigen is still unknown.

The sequenced sample consisted of PBMCs. The TCR originated in a woman aged 30 to 39 in good health and CMV-seronegative. The rearrangement uses TRBV7-6 and TRBJ2-7; TRBD2 aligns across 11 bases. The CDR3 sequence is CASSLGLPSGGPGEQYF. CDR3 nucleotide sequence: TGTGCCAGCAGCTTAGGGCTTCCTAGCGGGGGGCCGGGGGAGCAGTACTTC.